The 27 T cell receptor beta chains given below trace back to one sample, sequenced in a study of cytomegalovirus exposure and HLA in healthy donors. TCRdb's table, derived via immunoSEQ multiplex PCR, lists solely in-frame clones and lacks some. The table has about 120,000 clones, 80% to 90% seen once; the top ten hold about 4%. Sequenced: PBMCs. These receptors were obtained from a man aged 18 to 30 in good health and CMV-seropositive.

The gene calls are TRBV19 and TRBJ1-1; D is ambiguous. This CDR3 contains 14 residues. With 5 bases removed from V and 4 bases from J, the gap between germline ends came to 14 bases. Germline CDR1 and CDR2: LNHDA and SQIVND (reference sequence). DNA of the CDR3: TGTGCCAGTAGTTGGGGAGTAGGTGGCACTGAAGCTTTCTTT. Translation: CASSWGVGGTEAFF.

The rearrangement links TRBV2 to TRBJ2-3; D unresolved. Germline CDR1 is SNHLY and CDR2 is FYNNEI. With 6 bases removed from V and 2 bases from J, the gap between germline ends came to 6 bases. The CDR3 length is 12 residues. CDR3 DNA: TGTGCCAGCAGGGCAGTCACAGATACGCAGTATTTT. It is translated as CASRAVTDTQYF.

There are a few counts of this clone. This rearrangement joins TRBV5-4 to TRBJ1-6; D not resolved. The CDR3 sequence is 13 residues long. V lost 0 bases and J lost 8, with 6 bases in between. Looked up from germline, CDR1 is SGHNT and CDR2 is YYREEE (reference sequence). The CDR3 region is CASSLAPYSPLHF. The DNA for the CDR3 is TGTGCCAGCAGCTTGGCCCCGTATTCACCCCTCCACTTT.

This chain connects TRBV2 to TRBJ1-2, with D maybe TRBD1 (5 bases). Trimming took 5 bases from V and 4 from J, leaving 14 bases between them. The CDR3 has 14 residues. Germline V gene sequence: CDR1 SNHLY, CDR2 FYNNEI. Here the CDR3 reads CASSPQGIGYGYTF. CDR3 sequence (DNA): TGTGCCAGCAGTCCCCAGGGAATAGGCTATGGCTACACCTTC.

The chain joins TRBV7-9 to TRBJ1-4; D might be TRBD1 (5 bases). V was clipped by 5 bases and J by 4 bases, with 11 bases between them. The CDR3 sequence is 14 residues long. Germline loops: CDR1 SEHNR, CDR2 FQNEAQ (reference sequence). As DNA, the CDR3 is TGTGCCAGCAGCGCCCCACAGGATAATGAAAAACTGTTTTTT. It yields the protein CASSAPQDNEKLFF.

The V and J genes are TRBV30 and TRBJ1-1; the D gene is possibly TRBD1 (5 bases). The CDR3 is 18 amino acids. In germline, CDR1 is GTSNPN, CDR2 SVGIG (reference sequence). Trimming took off 5 bases at V and 0 bases at J, with 25 bases between the two ends. CDR3 DNA: TGTGCCTGGCGATCTTGGTACCGACAAGGGGCGATGAACACTGAAGCTTTCTTT. This sequence encodes CAWRSWYRQGAMNTEAFF.

This clone was seen only a few times. This sequence joins TRBV20-1 and TRBJ1-1; no clear D gene. Deletions cut 1 base from V and 9 bases from J, with 9 bases between. This CDR3 has 11 amino acids. The germline gives CDR1 DFQATT, CDR2 SNEGSKA (reference sequence). CDR3 coding DNA: TGCAGTGCTAGAGCGCGGCCCCAAGCTTTCTTT. This encodes CSARARPQAFF.

The J gene is TRBJ2-5, the V gene TRBV7-2, with D tentatively TRBD1 (7 bases). The CDR3 consists of 13 residues. CDR1 SGHTA and CDR2 FQGNSA come from the germline V gene. Trimming left V 7 bases short and J 4 bases short, with 13 bases between. This CDR3 reads CASNQGGGETQYF. The CDR3, as DNA: TGTGCCAGCAATCAGGGGGGCGGAGAGACCCAGTACTTC.

V is TRBV7-6 and J is TRBJ1-6; D ambiguous. The CDR3 is 14 residues long. Germline V gene sequence: CDR1 SGHVS, CDR2 FNYEAQ. The V gene lost 0 bases and the J gene lost 6 bases, with 6 bases spanning the gap. The CDR3 bases are TGTGCCAGCAGCTTAGCCGAGTTTAATTCACCCCTCCACTTT. Protein sequence: CASSLAEFNSPLHF.

This clone came up once. The J gene is TRBJ2-7, the V gene TRBV2; D ambiguous. V lost 5 bases and J 2 bases, leaving 7 bases between the germline ends. The germline CDR1 and CDR2 sequences are SNHLY and FYNNEI. The CDR3 is made up of 12 amino acids. Written as DNA, the CDR3 is TGTGCCAGCAGTACACAGCCCTACGAGCAGTACTTC. This gives the protein CASSTQPYEQYF.

The chain is built from TRBV27 and TRBJ1-4; D is perhaps TRBD1 (5 bases). V lost 8 bases to trimming and J lost 5 bases, with 18 bases between them. The CDR3 spans 15 residues. Germline values: CDR1 MNHEY, CDR2 SMNVEV (reference sequence). For the CDR3, the DNA is TGTGCCAGCTCTCCCGGGGGGTACTACAATGAAAAACTGTTTTTT. It specifies CASSPGGYYNEKLFF. Filled out from reference TRBV27 and TRBJ1-4, the complete variable domain reads EAQVTQNPRYLITVTGKKLTVTCSQNMNHEYMSWYRQDPGLGLRQIYYSMNVEVTDKGDVPEGYKVSRKEKRNFPLILESPSPNQTSLYFCASSPGGYYNEKLFFGSGTQLSVL.

The chain uses TRBV7-6 and TRBJ1-6, with 9 bases that match TRBD1. The CDR3 sequence is 18 residues long. The germline V gene has CDR1 SGHVS and CDR2 FNYEAQ. After removal of 5 bases from V and 0 bases from J, the junction contained 8 bases not matched to a gene. CDR3 in DNA: TGTGCCAGCAGCCTCCTTGGGACAGGGAGCTCCTATAATTCACCCCTCCACTTT. It is translated as CASSLLGTGSSYNSPLHF. Complete variable domain (other parts from reference TRBV7-6 and TRBJ1-6): GAGVSQSPRYKVTKRGQDVALRCDPISGHVSLYWYRQALGQGPEFLTYFNYEAQQDKSGLPNDRFSAERPEGSISTLTIQRTEQRDSAMYRCASSLLGTGSSYNSPLHFGNGTRLTVT.

This chain uses TRBV19 with TRBJ2-2; TRBD1 matches at 7 bases. V shed 9 bases, J shed 3 bases, and the junction held 4 bases outside the gene matches. CDR3 length equals 13 residues. Germline-derived CDR1 and CDR2 are LNHDA and SQIVND (reference sequence). The CDR3 region is CASTGVYTGELFF. The CDR3 region has the DNA TGTGCCAGCACAGGGGTCTACACCGGGGAGCTGTTTTTT.

V is TRBV4-1 and J is TRBJ2-1; D is unresolved. V was cut by 1 base and J by 9 bases, with 4 bases left in between. Germline V gene lookup returns CDR1 MGHRA and CDR2 YSYEKL. The CDR3 is 11 residues long. The CDR3 region has the DNA TGCGCCAGCAGCCAAGCGGGTGAGCAGTTCTTC. Encoded protein: CASSQAGEQFF.

The chain joins TRBV5-4 to TRBJ2-7; 7 nucleotides align to TRBD1. V trimming: 3 bases; J trimming: 3 bases; junction bases outside the gene matches: 6. CDR3 length equals 14 residues. Germline assignment: CDR1 SGHNT and CDR2 YYREEE (reference sequence). The CDR3 DNA reads TGTGCCAGCAGCTCCCGGACAGGAGACTACGAGCAGTACTTC. It is translated as CASSSRTGDYEQYF.

The V gene is TRBV27, the J gene TRBJ2-4, with D perhaps TRBD1 (6 bases). Per the germline V gene, CDR1 is MNHEY and CDR2 is SMNVEV (reference sequence). The V and J ends lost 6 bases and 6 bases respectively, with 12 bases between them. This CDR3 region has 13 residues. In DNA form, the CDR3 reads TGTGCCAGCAGCCCACAGGGCCTAAACATTCAGTACTTC. Its protein product is CASSPQGLNIQYF.

The V call is TRBV6-4, the J call TRBJ2-5; 10 bases match TRBD2. The CDR3 is 15 residues long. V lost 5 bases to trimming and J lost 3 bases; unmatched junction nucleotides: 6. The germline V gene encodes CDR1 MRHNA and CDR2 SNTAGT. CDR3 in amino acids: CASSRTTSGEETQYF. The CDR3 DNA is TGTGCCAGCAGTAGGACTACTAGCGGGGAAGAGACCCAGTACTTC.

The rearrangement uses TRBV27 and TRBJ1-4; 7 nucleotides agree with TRBD1. Germline CDR1 and CDR2: MNHEY and SMNVEV (reference sequence). Unmatched junction bases numbered 4, after V lost 5 bases and J lost 7 bases. The CDR3 runs 13 residues. CDR3 amino acids: CASSRGGREKLFF. Here the CDR3 DNA reads TGTGCCAGCAGTAGAGGGGGCCGTGAAAAACTGTTTTTT. The whole variable domain, remainder taken from reference TRBV27 and TRBJ1-4, is EAQVTQNPRYLITVTGKKLTVTCSQNMNHEYMSWYRQDPGLGLRQIYYSMNVEVTDKGDVPEGYKVSRKEKRNFPLILESPSPNQTSLYFCASSRGGREKLFFGSGTQLSVL.

The chain carries TRBV6-1 and TRBJ1-4; the D is unclear. Germline V gene lookup returns CDR1 MNHNS and CDR2 SASEGT. The V end was cut by 4 bases, the J end by 8 bases, with 14 bases between. The CDR3 extends over 14 amino acids. The CDR3 loop reads CASSVRVLPEKLFF. For the CDR3, the DNA is TGTGCCAGCAGTGTCCGGGTTTTGCCCGAAAAACTGTTTTTT.

V is TRBV9 and J is TRBJ2-1; 9 bases fit TRBD1. Germline CDR1 SGDLS, CDR2 YYNGEE. Losses at the gene ends were 2 bases for V and 5 bases for J; bases not matched to a gene: 8. CDR3 length: 16 amino acids. The CDR3 spells CASSVSPGQGNNEQFF. CDR3 sequence (DNA): TGTGCCAGCAGCGTCTCACCGGGACAGGGAAACAATGAGCAGTTCTTC.

The count of this clone is one. The genes are TRBV11-3 and TRBJ2-1; possible D gene TRBD2, 7 bases. Trimming cost V 5 bases and J 8 bases, with 19 bases left between them. The CDR3 extends over 15 amino acids. Germline CDR1 is SGHNT and CDR2 is YENEEA. The CDR3 protein is CASSGRRGPLDEQFF. CDR3 DNA sequence: TGTGCCAGCAGCGGGAGGCGGGGGCCTTTGGATGAGCAGTTCTTC.

V gene TRBV4-1 combines with J gene TRBJ2-2; 7 nucleotides align to TRBD1. CDR1 and CDR2 from the germline V gene are MGHRA and YSYEKL. With V trimmed by 0 bases and J by 6 bases, 7 bases remained unmatched. The CDR3 has 16 residues. CDR3 residues: CASSQEAKGASGELFF. The DNA of the CDR3 is TGCGCCAGCAGCCAAGAAGCGAAGGGGGCCTCCGGGGAGCTGTTTTTT.

CDR3 nucleotide sequence: TGTGCCAGCAGCCTCCGGACAGCTCAAGAGACCCAGTACTTC. Residues: CASSLRTAQETQYF. The chain carries TRBV5-6 and TRBJ2-5, with TRBD1 as a possible D gene (6 bases). This CDR3 spans 14 amino acids. The germline gives CDR1 SGHDT, CDR2 YYEEEE. The V end lost 4 bases, the J end lost 2 bases, and 12 bases lay between the germline ends.

The chain carries TRBV6-1 and TRBJ1-3, with 8 bases that match TRBD1. The CDR3 is made up of 17 amino acids. Germline values: CDR1 MNHNS, CDR2 SASEGT. V lost 2 bases to trimming and J lost 0 bases; unmatched junction nucleotides: 6. The CDR3: CASSESGDRISGNTIYF. The CDR3 nucleotides read TGTGCCAGCAGTGAATCGGGGGACAGGATCTCTGGAAACACCATATATTTT.

The gene calls are TRBV7-2 and TRBJ1-5; 7 bases are shared with TRBD1. CDR3 length: 13 amino acids. Losses at the gene ends were 2 bases for V and 5 bases for J; bases not matched to a gene: 0. Per germline, CDR1 SGHTA and CDR2 FQGNSA. The chain's CDR3 is CASSLQGDQPQHF. The CDR3 DNA is TGTGCCAGCAGCTTACAGGGGGATCAGCCCCAGCATTTT.

This chain uses TRBV29-1 with TRBJ1-1, with a tentative D call TRBD1 (5 bases). Germline V gene sequence: CDR1 SQVTM, CDR2 ANQGSEA. This CDR3 has 18 residues. Trimming removed 8 bases from V and 0 bases from J, with 28 bases in between. CDR3 sequence: CSSEGRASNLYMNTEAFF. CDR3 in DNA: TGCAGCTCCGAGGGGAGGGCCTCTAACCTCTATATGAACACTGAAGCTTTCTTT.

The rearrangement links TRBV19 to TRBJ1-6; 11 bases are a match to TRBD1. Germline V gives CDR1 LNHDA, CDR2 SQIVND (reference sequence). This CDR3 has 14 residues. The trim removed 5 bases at V and 7 bases at J, leaving 1 base unmatched. The CDR3, as DNA: TGTGCCAGTAGTTGGACAGGGGGCAATTCACCCCTCCACTTT. Translated: CASSWTGGNSPLHF.